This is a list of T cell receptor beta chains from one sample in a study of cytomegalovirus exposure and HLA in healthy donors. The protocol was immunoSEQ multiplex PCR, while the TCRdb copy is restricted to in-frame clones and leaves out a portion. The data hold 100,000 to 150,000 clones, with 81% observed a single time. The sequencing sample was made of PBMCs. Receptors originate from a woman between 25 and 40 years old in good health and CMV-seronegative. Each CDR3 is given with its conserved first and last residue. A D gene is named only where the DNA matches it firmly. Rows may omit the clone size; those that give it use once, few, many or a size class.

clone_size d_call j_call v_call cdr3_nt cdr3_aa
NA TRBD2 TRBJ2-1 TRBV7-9 TGTGCCAGCAGCCCTTTACTGAGACTAGCGGGAGCTCCCAATGAGCAGTTCTTC CASSPLLRLAGAPNEQFF
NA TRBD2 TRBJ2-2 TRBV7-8 TGTGCCAGCAGCTTACGTGCGGGAGAGAACACCGGGGAGCTGTTTTTT CASSLRAGENTGELFF
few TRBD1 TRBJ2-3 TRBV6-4 TGTGCCAGCAGTGAAGGGACAGGGGGCACAGATACGCAGTATTTT CASSEGTGGTDTQYF
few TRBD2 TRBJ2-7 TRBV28 TGTGCCAGCAGTTCCGCCGGGGGGGGCTCCTACGAGCAGTACTTC CASSSAGGGSYEQYF
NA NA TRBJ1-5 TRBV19 TGTGCCAGTAGTATAGCCCGCCTCGGACGGGATAGCAATCAGCCCCAGCATTTT CASSIARLGRDSNQPQHF
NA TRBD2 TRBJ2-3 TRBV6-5 TGTGCCAGCAAGGTTAGCGGGGGCACAGATACGCAGTATTTT CASKVSGGTDTQYF
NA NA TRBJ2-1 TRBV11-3 TGTGCCAGCAGCCCACGCCGGGGAGAGCAGTTCTTC CASSPRRGEQFF
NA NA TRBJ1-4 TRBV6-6 TGTGCCAGCGCGGCAGCTATTGCAACTAATGAAAAACTGTTTTTT CASAAAIATNEKLFF
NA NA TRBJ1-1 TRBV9 TGTGCCAGCAGCCGTCTTCAGGGGACGAACACTGAAGCTTTCTTT CASSRLQGTNTEAFF
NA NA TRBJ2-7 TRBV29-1 TGCAGCGTTGCCCACATGTACGAGCAGTACTTC CSVAHMYEQYF
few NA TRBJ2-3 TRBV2 TGTGCCAGCAGGTACAGCAAAATTAGCACAGATACGCAGTATTTT CASRYSKISTDTQYF
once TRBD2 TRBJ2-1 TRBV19 TGTGCCAGTAGTCTGTCCGGGACTAACAATGAGCAGTTCTTC CASSLSGTNNEQFF
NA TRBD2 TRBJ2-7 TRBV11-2 TGTGCCAGCAGCTTAGACCCAGCGGGGGGGGACGAGCAGTACTTC CASSLDPAGGDEQYF
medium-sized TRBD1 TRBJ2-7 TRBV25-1 TGTGCCAGCAGGGACGGGACAGGGGATTCCTACGAGCAGTACTTC CASRDGTGDSYEQYF
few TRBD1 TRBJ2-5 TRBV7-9 TGTTCCAGCAGCTTGGGGACAGGGGCAGGAGAGACCCAGTACTTC CSSSLGTGAGETQYF
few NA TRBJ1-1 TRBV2 TGTGCCAGGACCCAGGGAGGGGAAGCTTTCTTT CARTQGGEAFF
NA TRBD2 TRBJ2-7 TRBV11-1 TGTGCCAGCAGCTTAGCGCGGGGGAGCTCCTACGAGCAGTACTTC CASSLARGSSYEQYF
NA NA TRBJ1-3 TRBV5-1 TGCGCCAGCAGCTTGGGAGATGGAAACACCATATATTTT CASSLGDGNTIYF
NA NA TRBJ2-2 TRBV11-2 TGTGCCAGCAGCTTTTTGCGGGGAGCGAACACCGGGGAGCTGTTTTTT CASSFLRGANTGELFF
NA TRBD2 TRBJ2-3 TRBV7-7 TGTGCTAGCAGCGTTAGCGGGGCGAGCACAGATACGCAGTATTTT CASSVSGASTDTQYF
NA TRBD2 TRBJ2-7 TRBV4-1 TGCGCCAGCAGCCACCTTAGCGGGAAATCCTACGAGCAGTACTTC CASSHLSGKSYEQYF
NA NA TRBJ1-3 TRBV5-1 TGCGCCAGCAGCTTGTCGGGAACTACAGGAAACACCATATATTTT CASSLSGTTGNTIYF
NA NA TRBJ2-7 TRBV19 TGTGCCAGTTCCGGTGAGGGGGGGTTGACTTACGAGCAGTACTTC CASSGEGGLTYEQYF
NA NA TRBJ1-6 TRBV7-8 TGTGCCAGCAGCTCTGGGCCCAATTCACCCCTCCACTTT CASSSGPNSPLHF
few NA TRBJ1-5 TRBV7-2 TGTGCCAGCAGCTCGCAGGGTTCGGCGAATCAGCCCCAGCATTTT CASSSQGSANQPQHF
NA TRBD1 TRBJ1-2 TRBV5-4 TGTGCCAGCAGCCCGGGACAGGGGGCTCATGGCTACACCTTC CASSPGQGAHGYTF
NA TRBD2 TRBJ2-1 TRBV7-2 TGTGCCAGCAGCTTCGACCGGACTAGCGGGATGAATGAGCAGTTCTTC CASSFDRTSGMNEQFF
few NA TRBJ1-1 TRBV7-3 TGTGCCAGCAGTGCCGGGTCCGAGAACACTGAAGCTTTCTTT CASSAGSENTEAFF
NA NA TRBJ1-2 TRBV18 TGTGCCAGCTCACCATTAGCGGGGGGCTATGGCTACACCTTC CASSPLAGGYGYTF
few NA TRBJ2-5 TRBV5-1 TGCGCCAGCAGCTTGGCCCCTAGCGCCCAAGAGACCCAGTACTTC CASSLAPSAQETQYF
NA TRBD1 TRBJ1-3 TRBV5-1 TGCGCCAGCAGCTTCCACCCGGGACAGGGGGCGCAAGGAAACACCATATATTTT CASSFHPGQGAQGNTIYF
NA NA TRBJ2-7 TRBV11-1 TGTGCCAGCAGCTGGAATAGCGGAACCTACGAGCAGTACTTC CASSWNSGTYEQYF
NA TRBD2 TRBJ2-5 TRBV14 TGTGCCAGCAGCCACGGACTAGCGGGGGGGCCGAGAGAGACCCAGTACTTC CASSHGLAGGPRETQYF
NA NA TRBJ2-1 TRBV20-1 TGCAGTGCTACGGGGGAAAATGAGCAGTTCTTC CSATGENEQFF
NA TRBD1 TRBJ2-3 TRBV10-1 TGCGCCAGCAGTCCGGGACAGGGGGCTTCAGATACGCAGTATTTT CASSPGQGASDTQYF
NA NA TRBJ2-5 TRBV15 TGTGCCACCAGCAGAGAGGGGGCTGCGGAGACCCAGTACTTC CATSREGAAETQYF
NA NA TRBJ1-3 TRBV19 TGTGCCAGTAGCTCGATGGCCTCTGGAAACACCATATATTTT CASSSMASGNTIYF
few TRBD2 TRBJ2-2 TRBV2 TGTGCCAGCAGTAGCGGGGAACCGACCGGGGAGCTGTTTTTT CASSSGEPTGELFF
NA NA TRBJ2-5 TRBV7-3 TGTGCCAGCAGCTTAGGGGGAGGGGGGGAGACCCAGTACTTC CASSLGGGGETQYF
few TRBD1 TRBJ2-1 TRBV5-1 TGCGCCAGCAGCGCCGGACAGGGGGCTGACAATGAGCAGTTCTTC CASSAGQGADNEQFF
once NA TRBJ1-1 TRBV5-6 TGTGCCAGCAGCTTAGGACACAATGAAGCTTTCTTT CASSLGHNEAFF
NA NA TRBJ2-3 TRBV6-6 TGTGCCAGCAGTAACTTAGGGGCAGGGACAGATACGCAGTATTTT CASSNLGAGTDTQYF
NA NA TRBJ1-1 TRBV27 TGTGCCAGCAGTTTATCGCGAGGGTGGGGCACTGAAGCTTTCTTT CASSLSRGWGTEAFF
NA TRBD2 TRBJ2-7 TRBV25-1 TGTGCCAGCAGTGAATGGGGTAGCGGGGAATACGAGCAGTACTTC CASSEWGSGEYEQYF
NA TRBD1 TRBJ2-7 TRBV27 TGTGCCAGCAGTTTCTCCGACAGGGGAGGCGAGCAGTACTTC CASSFSDRGGEQYF
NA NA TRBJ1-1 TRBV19 TGTGCCAGTAGTCAATTGACACAAACCGAGGCTTTCTTT CASSQLTQTEAFF
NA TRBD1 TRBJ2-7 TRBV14 TGTGCCAGCAGCCAAGCGAACAGGGGAGTATACGAGCAGTACTTC CASSQANRGVYEQYF
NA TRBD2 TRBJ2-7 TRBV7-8 TGTGCCAGCAGCTTACGGACTAGCGGGAGCCCCCCCTACGAGCAGTACTTC CASSLRTSGSPPYEQYF
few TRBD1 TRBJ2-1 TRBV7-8 TGTGCCAGCAGCCCGGGACAGTACAATGAGCAGTTCTTC CASSPGQYNEQFF
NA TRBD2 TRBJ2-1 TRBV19 TGTGCCAGTAGTCCCCAACTGACTAGCGGGATTTTGAATGAGCAGTTCTTC CASSPQLTSGILNEQFF
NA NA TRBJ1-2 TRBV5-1 TGCGCCAGCAGCGTCCTTGGAGGCGATGGCTACACCTTC CASSVLGGDGYTF
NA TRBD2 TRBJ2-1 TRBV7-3 TGTGCCAGCAGCTTAAATAGCGGGAGGGCCGACGAGCAGTTCTTC CASSLNSGRADEQFF